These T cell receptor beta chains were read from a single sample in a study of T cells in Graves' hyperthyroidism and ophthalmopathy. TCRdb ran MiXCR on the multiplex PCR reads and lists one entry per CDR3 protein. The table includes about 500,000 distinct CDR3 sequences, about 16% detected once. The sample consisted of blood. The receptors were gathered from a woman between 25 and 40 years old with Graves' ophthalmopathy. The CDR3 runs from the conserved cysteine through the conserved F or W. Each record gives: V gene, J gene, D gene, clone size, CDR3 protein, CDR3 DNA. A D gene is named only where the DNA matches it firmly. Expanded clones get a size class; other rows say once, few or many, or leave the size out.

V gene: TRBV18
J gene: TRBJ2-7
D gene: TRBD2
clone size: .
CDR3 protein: CASSPPGLAGGYEQYF
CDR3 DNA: TGTGCCAGCTCACCACCCGGGTTAGCGGGGGGCTACGAGCAGTACTTC

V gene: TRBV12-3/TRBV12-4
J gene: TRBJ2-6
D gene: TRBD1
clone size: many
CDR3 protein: CASSPQGAGANVLTF
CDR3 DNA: TGTGCCAGCAGTCCGCAGGGGGCTGGGGCCAACGTCCTGACTTTC

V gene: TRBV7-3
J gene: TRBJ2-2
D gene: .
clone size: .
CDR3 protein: CASRTTGITGELFF
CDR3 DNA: TGTGCCAGCAGGACAACAGGGATCACCGGGGAGCTGTTTTTT

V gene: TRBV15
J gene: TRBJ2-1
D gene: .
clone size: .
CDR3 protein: CATSRDRGRGVQGNEQFF
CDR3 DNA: TGTGCCACCAGCAGAGATCGGGGCAGGGGGGTGCAGGGGAATGAGCAGTTCTTC

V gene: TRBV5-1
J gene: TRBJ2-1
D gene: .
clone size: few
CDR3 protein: CASSLSQPYNEQFF
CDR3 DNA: TGCGCCAGCAGCTTGTCGCAGCCGTACAATGAGCAGTTCTTC

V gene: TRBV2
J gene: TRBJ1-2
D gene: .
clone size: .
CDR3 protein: CASGPLVLGYTF
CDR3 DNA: TGTGCCAGCGGGCCCTTGGTCCTGGGCTACACCTTC

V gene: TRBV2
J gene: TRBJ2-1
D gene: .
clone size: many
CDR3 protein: CASRSDGIYNEQFF
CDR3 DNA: TGTGCCAGCCGATCTGACGGTATCTACAATGAGCAGTTCTTC

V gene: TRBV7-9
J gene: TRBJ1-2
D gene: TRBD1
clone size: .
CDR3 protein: CASSSGTGYDYGYTF
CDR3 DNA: TGTGCCAGCAGCTCGGGGACAGGGTATGACTATGGCTACACCTTC

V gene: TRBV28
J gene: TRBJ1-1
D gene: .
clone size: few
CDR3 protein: CASSLIGTVAFF
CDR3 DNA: TGTGCCAGCAGTTTGATAGGGACTGTGGCTTTCTTT

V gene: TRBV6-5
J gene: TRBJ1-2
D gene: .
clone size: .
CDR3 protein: CASSYAGANYGYTF
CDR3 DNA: TGTGCCAGCAGTTACGCAGGGGCCAACTATGGCTACACCTTC

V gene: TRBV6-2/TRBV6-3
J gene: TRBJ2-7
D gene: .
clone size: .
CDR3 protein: CASSGGRRFRDPLKQYF
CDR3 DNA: TGTGCCAGCAGCGGGGGGCGAAGGTTCCGGGACCCCTTGAAGCAGTACTTC

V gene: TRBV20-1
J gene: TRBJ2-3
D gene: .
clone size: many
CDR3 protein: CSALVVDTDTQYF
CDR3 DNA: TGCAGTGCTCTAGTTGTTGATACAGATACGCAGTATTTT

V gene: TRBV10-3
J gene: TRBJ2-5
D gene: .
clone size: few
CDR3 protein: CAISEVGEAQYF
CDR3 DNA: TGTGCCATCAGTGAAGTGGGAGAGGCCCAGTACTTC

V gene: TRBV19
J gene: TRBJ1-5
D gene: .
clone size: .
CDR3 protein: CASSIGQTSNQPQHF
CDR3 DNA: TGTGCCAGTAGTATAGGTCAGACTAGCAATCAGCCCCAGCATTTT

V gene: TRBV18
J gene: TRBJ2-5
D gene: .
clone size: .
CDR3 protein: CASSQVAETQYF
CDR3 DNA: TGTGCCAGCAGCCAAGTGGCAGAGACCCAGTACTTC

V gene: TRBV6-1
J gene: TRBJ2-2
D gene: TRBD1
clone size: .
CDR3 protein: CASWDRGNTGELFF
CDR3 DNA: TGTGCCAGCTGGGACAGGGGTAACACCGGGGAGCTGTTTTTT

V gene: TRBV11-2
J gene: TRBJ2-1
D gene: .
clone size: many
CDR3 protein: CASGTHSYNEQFF
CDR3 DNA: TGTGCCAGCGGGACCCACTCCTACAATGAGCAGTTCTTC

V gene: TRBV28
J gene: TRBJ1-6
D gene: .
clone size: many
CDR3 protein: CASSPGPSWTAYNSPLHF
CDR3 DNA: TGTGCCAGCAGTCCGGGACCGTCATGGACAGCGTATAATTCACCCCTCCACTTT

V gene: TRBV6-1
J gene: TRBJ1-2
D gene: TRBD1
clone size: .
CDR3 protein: CASSDRQGFGGYTF
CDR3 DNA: TGTGCCAGCAGTGATCGACAGGGATTTGGTGGCTACACCTTC

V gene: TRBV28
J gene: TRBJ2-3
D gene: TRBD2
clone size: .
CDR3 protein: CASSPQREGPDTQYF
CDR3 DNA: TGTGCCAGCAGTCCCCAGCGGGAGGGCCCCGATACGCAGTATTTT

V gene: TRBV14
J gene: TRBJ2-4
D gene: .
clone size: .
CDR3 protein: CASSQATGRAKTIQYF
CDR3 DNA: TGTGCCAGCAGCCAGGCAACAGGGAGAGCCAAAACCATTCAGTACTTC

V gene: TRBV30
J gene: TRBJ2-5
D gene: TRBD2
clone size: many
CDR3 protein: CAWSVGGAGAKETQYF
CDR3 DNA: TGTGCCTGGAGTGTGGGGGGAGCGGGGGCGAAAGAGACCCAGTACTTC

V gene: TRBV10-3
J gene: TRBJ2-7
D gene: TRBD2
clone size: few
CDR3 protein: CAISDQLTSGSGEQYF
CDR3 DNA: TGTGCCATCAGTGACCAACTTACTAGCGGGAGTGGTGAGCAGTACTTC

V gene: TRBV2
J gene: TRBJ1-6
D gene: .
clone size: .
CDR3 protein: CASRDWSSYNSPLHF
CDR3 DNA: TGTGCCAGCCGGGACTGGAGCTCCTATAATTCACCCCTCCACTTT

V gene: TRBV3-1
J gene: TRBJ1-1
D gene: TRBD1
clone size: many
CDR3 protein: CASSQDPGTGAFF
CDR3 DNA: TGTGCCAGCAGCCAAGATCCCGGGACAGGGGCTTTCTTT

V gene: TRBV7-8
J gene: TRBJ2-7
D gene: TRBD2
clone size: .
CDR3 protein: CASSLGVSGSGHEQYF
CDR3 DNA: TGTGCCAGCAGCTTAGGTGTTAGCGGGAGTGGCCACGAGCAGTACTTC

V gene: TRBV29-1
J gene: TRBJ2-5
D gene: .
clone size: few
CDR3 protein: CSVEGDAETQYF
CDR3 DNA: TGCAGCGTTGAAGGAGATGCAGAGACCCAGTACTTC

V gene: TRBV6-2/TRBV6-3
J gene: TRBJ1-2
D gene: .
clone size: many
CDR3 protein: CASSYSRASGSYTF
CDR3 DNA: TGTGCCAGCAGTTACTCGAGGGCTTCTGGGAGCTACACCTTC

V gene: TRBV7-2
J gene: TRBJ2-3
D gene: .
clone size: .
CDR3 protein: CASSPVRDRDTQYF
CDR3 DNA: TGTGCCAGCAGCCCGGTTAGGGATAGAGATACGCAGTATTTT

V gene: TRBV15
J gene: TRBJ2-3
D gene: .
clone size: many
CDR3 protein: CATSRDRVSDTQYF
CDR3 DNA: TGTGCCACCAGCAGAGATAGGGTGTCAGATACGCAGTATTTT

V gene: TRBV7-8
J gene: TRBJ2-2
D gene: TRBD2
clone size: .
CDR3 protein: CASSLGVGLAGAGELFF
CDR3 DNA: TGTGCCAGCAGCTTAGGGGTAGGACTAGCGGGAGCCGGGGAGCTGTTTTTT

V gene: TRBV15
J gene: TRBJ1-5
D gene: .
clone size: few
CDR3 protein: CATSRDRGYQPQHF
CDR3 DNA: TGTGCCACCAGCAGAGATCGGGGGTATCAGCCCCAGCATTTT

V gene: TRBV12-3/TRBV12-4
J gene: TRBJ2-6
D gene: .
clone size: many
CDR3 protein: CASRRLSTGANVLTF
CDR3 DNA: TGTGCCAGCAGAAGGTTAAGCACTGGGGCCAACGTCCTGACTTTC

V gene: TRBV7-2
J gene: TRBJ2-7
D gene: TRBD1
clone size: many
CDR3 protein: CASSSGQMYEQYF
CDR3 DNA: TGTGCCAGCAGCTCGGGACAGATGTACGAGCAGTACTTC

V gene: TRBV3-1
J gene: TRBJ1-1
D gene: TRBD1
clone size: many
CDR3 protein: CASGHRGQGGYTEAFF
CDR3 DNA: TGTGCCAGCGGTCACCGGGGACAGGGTGGATACACTGAAGCTTTCTTT

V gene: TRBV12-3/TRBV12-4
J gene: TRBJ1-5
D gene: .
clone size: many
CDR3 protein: CASSHSVGRGTGNQPQHF
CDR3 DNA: TGTGCCAGCAGTCACTCAGTAGGGAGGGGAACAGGCAATCAGCCCCAGCATTTT

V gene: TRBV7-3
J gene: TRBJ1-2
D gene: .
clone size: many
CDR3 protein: CASSLGDWTVYGYTF
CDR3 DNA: TGTGCCAGCAGCTTAGGTGACTGGACGGTCTATGGCTACACCTTC

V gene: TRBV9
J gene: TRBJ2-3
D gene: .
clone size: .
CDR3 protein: CASSVAVSTDTQYF
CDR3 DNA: TGTGCCAGCAGCGTAGCTGTCAGCACAGATACGCAGTATTTT

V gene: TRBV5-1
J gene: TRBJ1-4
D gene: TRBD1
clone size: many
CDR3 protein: CASSPEFQGAGEKLFF
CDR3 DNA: TGCGCCAGCAGCCCGGAATTTCAGGGGGCGGGTGAAAAACTGTTTTTT

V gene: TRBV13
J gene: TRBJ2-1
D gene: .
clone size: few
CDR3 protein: CASSFRGDEQFF
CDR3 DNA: TGTGCCAGCAGCTTTAGGGGAGATGAGCAGTTCTTC

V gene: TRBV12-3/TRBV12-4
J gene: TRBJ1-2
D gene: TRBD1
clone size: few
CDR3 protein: CASSFRTGPSNYGYTF
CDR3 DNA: TGTGCCAGCAGTTTTCGGACAGGGCCGTCTAACTATGGCTACACCTTC

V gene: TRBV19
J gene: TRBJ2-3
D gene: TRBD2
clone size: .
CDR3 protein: CASSMGGLAADTQYF
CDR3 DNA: TGTGCCAGTAGTATGGGGGGACTAGCGGCAGATACGCAGTATTTT

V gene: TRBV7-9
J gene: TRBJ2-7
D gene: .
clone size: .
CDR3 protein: CASSRLGAREQYF
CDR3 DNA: TGTGCCAGCAGTCGCCTTGGTGCTCGCGAGCAGTACTTC

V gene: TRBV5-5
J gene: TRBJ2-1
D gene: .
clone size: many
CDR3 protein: CASSVEGPYNEQFF
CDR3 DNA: TGTGCCAGCAGCGTGGAGGGGCCCTACAATGAGCAGTTCTTC

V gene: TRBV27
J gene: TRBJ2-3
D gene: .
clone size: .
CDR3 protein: CASSLWNEGPDTQYF
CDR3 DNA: TGTGCCAGCAGTTTATGGAACGAGGGCCCAGATACGCAGTATTTT

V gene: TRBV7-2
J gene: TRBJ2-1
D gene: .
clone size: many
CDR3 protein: CASSLGFGRVDEQFF
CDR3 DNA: TGTGCCAGCAGCTTAGGATTCGGGAGAGTCGATGAGCAGTTCTTC

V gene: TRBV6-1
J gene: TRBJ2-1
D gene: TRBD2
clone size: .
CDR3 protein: CASSGGTSGRAGEQFF
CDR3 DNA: TGTGCCAGCAGTGGGGGGACTAGCGGGAGGGCGGGTGAGCAGTTCTTC

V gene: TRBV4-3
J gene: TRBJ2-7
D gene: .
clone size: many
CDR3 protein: CASSEGVQTEQYF
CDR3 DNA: TGCGCCAGCAGCGAAGGGGTACAGACCGAGCAGTACTTC

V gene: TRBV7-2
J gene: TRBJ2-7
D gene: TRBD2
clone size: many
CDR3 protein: CASSLGWEGPPLSLSYEQYF
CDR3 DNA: TGTGCCAGCAGCTTAGGGTGGGAGGGCCCTCCCCTCTCTTTGAGCTACGAGCAGTACTTC

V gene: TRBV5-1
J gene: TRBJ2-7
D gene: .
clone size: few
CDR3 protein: CASSLARSGQDEQYF
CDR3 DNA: TGCGCCAGCAGCTTGGCGAGGTCGGGTCAGGACGAGCAGTACTTC

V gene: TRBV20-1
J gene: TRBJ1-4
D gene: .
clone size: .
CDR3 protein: CSARDRLEPFF
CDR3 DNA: TGCAGTGCTAGAGACAGGCTCGAACCGTTTTTT

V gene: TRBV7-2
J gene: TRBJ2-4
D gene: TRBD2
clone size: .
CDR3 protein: CASSLLGVGGENIQYF
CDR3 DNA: TGTGCCAGCAGCTTACTGGGGGTTGGGGGGGAAAACATTCAGTACTTC

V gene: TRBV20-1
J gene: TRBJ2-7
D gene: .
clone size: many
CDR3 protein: CSAFTAVIGYEQYF
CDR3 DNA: TGCAGTGCGTTTACGGCTGTAATTGGGTACGAGCAGTACTTC

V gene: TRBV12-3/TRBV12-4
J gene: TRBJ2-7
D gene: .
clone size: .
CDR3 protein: CASSTRSPYEQYF
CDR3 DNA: TGTGCCAGCAGCACCCGATCACCCTACGAGCAGTACTTC

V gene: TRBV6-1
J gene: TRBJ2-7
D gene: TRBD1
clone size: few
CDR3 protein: CASSDPGTGNYEQYF
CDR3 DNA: TGTGCCAGCAGTGACCCCGGGACAGGGAATTACGAGCAGTACTTC

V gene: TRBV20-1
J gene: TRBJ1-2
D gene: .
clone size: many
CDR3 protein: CSAGGVSYGYTF
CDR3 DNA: TGCAGTGCGGGGGGCGTTAGTTATGGCTACACCTTC

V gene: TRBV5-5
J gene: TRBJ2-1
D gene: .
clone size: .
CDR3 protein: CASSLVPGPGDNEQFF
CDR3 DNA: TGTGCCAGCAGCTTGGTACCCGGACCTGGTGACAATGAGCAGTTCTTC

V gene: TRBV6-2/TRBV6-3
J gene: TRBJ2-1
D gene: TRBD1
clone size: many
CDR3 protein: CASSYSIGTGARDEQFF
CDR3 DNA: TGTGCCAGCAGTTACTCGATAGGGACAGGGGCAAGGGATGAGCAGTTCTTC

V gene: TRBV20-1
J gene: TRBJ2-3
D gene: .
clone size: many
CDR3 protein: CSARPGGLDPDTQYF
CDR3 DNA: TGCAGTGCTAGGCCGGGCGGCTTGGACCCAGATACGCAGTATTTT

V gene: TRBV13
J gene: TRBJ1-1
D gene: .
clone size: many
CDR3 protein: CASSLGLKTEAFF
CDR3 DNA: TGTGCCAGCAGCTTAGGCCTTAAGACTGAAGCTTTCTTT